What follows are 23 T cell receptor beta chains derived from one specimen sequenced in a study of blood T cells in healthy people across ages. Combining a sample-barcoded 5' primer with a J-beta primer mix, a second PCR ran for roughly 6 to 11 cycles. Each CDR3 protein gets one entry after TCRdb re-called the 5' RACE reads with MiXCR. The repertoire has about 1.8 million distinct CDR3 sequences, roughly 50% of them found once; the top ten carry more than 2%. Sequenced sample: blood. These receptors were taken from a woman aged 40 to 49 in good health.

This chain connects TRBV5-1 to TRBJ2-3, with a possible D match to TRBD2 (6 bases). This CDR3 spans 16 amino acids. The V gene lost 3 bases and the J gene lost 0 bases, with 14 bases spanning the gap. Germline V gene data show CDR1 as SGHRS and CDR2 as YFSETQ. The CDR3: CASSYITSRSTDTQYF. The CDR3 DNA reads TGCGCCAGCAGCTACATTACTAGCCGGAGCACAGATACGCAGTATTTT.

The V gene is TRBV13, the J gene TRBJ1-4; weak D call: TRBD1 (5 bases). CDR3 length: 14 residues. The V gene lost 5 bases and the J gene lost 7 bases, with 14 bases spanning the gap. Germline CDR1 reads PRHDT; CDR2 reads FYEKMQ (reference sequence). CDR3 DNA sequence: TGTGCCAGCAGCAACAGGACTACACTTGAAAAACTGTTTTTT. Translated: CASSNRTTLEKLFF.

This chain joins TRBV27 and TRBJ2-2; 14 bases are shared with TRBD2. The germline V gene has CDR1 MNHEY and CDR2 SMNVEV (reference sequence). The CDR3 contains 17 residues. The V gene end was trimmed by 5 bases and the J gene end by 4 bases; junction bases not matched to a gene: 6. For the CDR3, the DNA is TGTGCCAGCAGTCGGACTAGCGGGGGGATACTCACCGGGGAGCTGTTTTTT. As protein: CASSRTSGGILTGELFF.

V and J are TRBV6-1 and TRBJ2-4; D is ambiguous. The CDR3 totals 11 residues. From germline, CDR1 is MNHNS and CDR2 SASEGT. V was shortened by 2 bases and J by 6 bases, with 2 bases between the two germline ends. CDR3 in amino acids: CASSELNIQYF. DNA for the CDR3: TGTGCCAGCAGTGAATTAAACATTCAGTACTTC.

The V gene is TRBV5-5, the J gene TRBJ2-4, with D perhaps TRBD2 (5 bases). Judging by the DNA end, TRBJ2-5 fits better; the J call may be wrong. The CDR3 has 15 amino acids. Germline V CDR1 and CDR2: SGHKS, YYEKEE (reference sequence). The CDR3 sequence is CASSYYGGLQETQYF. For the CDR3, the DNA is TGTGCCAGCAGCTATTATGGCGGGCTTCAAGAGACCCAGTACTTC.

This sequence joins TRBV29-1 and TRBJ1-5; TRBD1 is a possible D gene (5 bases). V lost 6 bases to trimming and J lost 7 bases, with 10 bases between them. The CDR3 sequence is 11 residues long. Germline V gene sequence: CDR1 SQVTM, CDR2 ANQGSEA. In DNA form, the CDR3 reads TGCAGCGTGGGGGAGGAGCAGCCCCAGCATTTT. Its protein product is CSVGEEQPQHF.

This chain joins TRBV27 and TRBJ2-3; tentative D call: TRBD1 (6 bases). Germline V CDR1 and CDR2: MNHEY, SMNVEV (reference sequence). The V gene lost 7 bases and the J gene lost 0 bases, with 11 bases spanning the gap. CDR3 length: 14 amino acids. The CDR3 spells CASTTDSSTDTQYF. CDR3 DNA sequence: TGTGCCAGCACCACGGACAGTAGCACAGATACGCAGTATTTT.

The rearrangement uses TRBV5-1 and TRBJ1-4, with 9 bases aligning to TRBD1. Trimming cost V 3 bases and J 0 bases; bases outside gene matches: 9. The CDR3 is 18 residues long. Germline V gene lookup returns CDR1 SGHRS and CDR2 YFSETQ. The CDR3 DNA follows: TGCGCCAGCAGCTACGGGACAGGGTCCTCCTCAACTAATGAAAAACTGTTTTTT. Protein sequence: CASSYGTGSSSTNEKLFF.

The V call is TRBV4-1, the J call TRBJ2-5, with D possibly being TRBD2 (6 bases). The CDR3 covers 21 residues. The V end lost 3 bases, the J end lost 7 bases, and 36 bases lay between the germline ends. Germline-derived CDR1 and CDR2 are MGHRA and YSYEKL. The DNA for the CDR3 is TGCGCCAGCAGCCAGCTACAGTCCGGGGCGGCCGGGGGAGCGGACTTAAGGACCCAGTACTTC. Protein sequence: CASSQLQSGAAGGADLRTQYF.

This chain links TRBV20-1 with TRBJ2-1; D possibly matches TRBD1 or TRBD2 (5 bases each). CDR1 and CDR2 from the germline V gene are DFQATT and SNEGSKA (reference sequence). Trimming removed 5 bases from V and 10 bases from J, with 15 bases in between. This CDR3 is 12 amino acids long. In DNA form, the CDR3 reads TGCAGTGCTCGCCGATTGGGACGGGAGCAGTTCTTC. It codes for CSARRLGREQFF.

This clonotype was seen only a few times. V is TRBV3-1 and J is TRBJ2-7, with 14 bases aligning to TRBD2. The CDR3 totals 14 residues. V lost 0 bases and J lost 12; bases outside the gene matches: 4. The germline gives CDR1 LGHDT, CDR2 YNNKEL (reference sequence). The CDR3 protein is CASSQDRGLAGAYF. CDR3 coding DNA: TGTGCCAGCAGCCAAGATCGGGGACTAGCGGGGGCGTACTTC.

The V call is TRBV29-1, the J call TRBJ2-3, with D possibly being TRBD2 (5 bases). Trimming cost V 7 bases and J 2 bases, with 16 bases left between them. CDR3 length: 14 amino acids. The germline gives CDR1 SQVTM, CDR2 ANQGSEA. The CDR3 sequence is CSASGEIHTDTQYF. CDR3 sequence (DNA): TGCAGCGCTTCCGGGGAGATTCACACAGATACGCAGTATTTT.

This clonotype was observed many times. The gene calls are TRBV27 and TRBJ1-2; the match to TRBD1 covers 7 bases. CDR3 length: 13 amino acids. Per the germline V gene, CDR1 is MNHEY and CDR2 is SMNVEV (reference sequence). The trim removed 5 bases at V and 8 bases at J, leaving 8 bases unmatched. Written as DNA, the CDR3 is TGTGCCAGCAGTGGAGACAGGGTGGTAGGCTACACCTTC. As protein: CASSGDRVVGYTF.

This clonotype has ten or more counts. The CDR3 reads CASRSSGGQSYEQYF. The DNA of the CDR3 is TGCGCCAGCAGATCCAGCGGGGGGCAATCCTACGAGCAGTACTTC. The chain uses TRBV5-1 and TRBJ2-7; 9 bases map to TRBD2. Germline assignment: CDR1 SGHRS and CDR2 YFSETQ. V shed 5 bases, J shed 1 base, and the junction held 7 bases outside the gene matches. This CDR3 has 15 amino acids.

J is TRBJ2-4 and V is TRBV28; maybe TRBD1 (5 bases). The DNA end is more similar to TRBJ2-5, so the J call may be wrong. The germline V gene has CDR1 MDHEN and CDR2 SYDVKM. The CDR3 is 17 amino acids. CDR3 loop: CASSSLSGWRAQETQYF. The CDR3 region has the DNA TGTGCCAGCAGTTCGCTTTCAGGGTGGCGAGCACAAGAGACCCAGTACTTC.

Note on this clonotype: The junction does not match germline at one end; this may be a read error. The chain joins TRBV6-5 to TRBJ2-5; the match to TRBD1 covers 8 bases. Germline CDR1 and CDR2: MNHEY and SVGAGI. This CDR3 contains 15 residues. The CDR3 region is CAGSSGTGPSKTQYF. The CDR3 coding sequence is TGTGCCGGCAGTTCCGGGACAGGCCCCTCAAAGACCCAGTACTTC.

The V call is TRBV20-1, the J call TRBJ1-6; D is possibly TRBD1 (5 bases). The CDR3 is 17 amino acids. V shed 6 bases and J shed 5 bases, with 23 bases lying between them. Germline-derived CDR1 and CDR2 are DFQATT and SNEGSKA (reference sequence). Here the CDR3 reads CSAPTAQGGPNNSPLHF. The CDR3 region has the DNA TGCAGTGCCCCGACCGCGCAGGGAGGCCCGAATAATTCACCCCTCCACTTT.

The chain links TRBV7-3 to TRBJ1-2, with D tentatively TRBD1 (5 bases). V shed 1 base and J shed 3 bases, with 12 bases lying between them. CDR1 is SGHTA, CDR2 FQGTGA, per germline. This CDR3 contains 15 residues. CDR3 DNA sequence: TGTGCCAGCAGCTTAAGTCCAGGGAACCACTATGGCTACACCTTC. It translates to CASSLSPGNHYGYTF.

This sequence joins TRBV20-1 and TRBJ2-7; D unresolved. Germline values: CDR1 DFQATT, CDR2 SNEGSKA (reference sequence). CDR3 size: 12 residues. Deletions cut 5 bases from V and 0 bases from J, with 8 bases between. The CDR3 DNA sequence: TGCAGTGCTCACGGAACCTCCTACGAGCAGTACTTC. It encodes CSAHGTSYEQYF.

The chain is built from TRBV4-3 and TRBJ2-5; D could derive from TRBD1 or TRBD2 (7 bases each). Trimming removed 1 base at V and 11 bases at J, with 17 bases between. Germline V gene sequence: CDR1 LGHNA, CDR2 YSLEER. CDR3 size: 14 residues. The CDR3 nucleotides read TGCGCCAGCAGCCAAGGCCAGGGGGGGGTAGAGCAGTACTTC. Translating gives CASSQGQGGVEQYF.

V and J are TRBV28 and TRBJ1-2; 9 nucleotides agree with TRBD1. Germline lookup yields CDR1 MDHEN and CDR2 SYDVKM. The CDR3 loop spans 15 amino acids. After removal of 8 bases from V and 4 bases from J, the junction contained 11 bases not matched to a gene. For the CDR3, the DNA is TGTGCCAGCGGAACTTCCGGGACAGGGCCCTATGGCTACACCTTC. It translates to CASGTSGTGPYGYTF.

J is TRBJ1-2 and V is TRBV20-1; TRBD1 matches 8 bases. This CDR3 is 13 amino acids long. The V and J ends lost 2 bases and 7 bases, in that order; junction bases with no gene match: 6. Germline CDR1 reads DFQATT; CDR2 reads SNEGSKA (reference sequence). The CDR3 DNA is TGCAGTGCTAGACGCAGGGGGCAGGGTGGCTACACCTTC. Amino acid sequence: CSARRRGQGGYTF.

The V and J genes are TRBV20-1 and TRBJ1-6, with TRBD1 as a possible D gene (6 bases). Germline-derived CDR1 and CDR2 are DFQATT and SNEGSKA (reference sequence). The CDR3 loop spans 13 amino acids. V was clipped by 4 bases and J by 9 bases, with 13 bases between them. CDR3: CSAKLQGISPLHF. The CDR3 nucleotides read TGCAGTGCTAAACTACAGGGAATTTCACCCCTCCACTTT.